This is a list of T cell receptor beta chains from one sample in a study of cytomegalovirus exposure and HLA in healthy donors. The data were produced by immunoSEQ multiplex PCR, yet TCRdb's version contains in-frame clones alone and is incomplete. The profile shows fewer than 90,000 clones, roughly 78% of them singletons. The specimen was PBMCs. Receptors were obtained from a male donor in good health and CMV-seropositive. CDR3s include the opening cysteine and the closing phenylalanine or tryptophan. D genes are given only for firm matches. Clone sizes are given selectively: once, few, many, or a class where the clone is expanded.

abundance	d_gene	v_gene	j_gene	CDR3nt	CDR3aa
few	TRBD1	TRBV7-2	TRBJ2-5	TGTGCCAGCAGCCTTGGTGGGACAGGGGGCCAGACCCAGTACTTC	CASSLGGTGGQTQYF
-	TRBD2	TRBV4-2	TRBJ2-1	TGTGCCAGCAGCCCGTCAGGGAGGGATGAGCAGTTCTTC	CASSPSGRDEQFF
-	TRBD2	TRBV5-4	TRBJ2-7	TGTGTCAGCAGCTCAGCTACTAGCGGGAGAAGCTCCTACGAGCAGTACTTC	CVSSSATSGRSSYEQYF
-	-	TRBV12-2	TRBJ1-4	TGTGCAAGTCGCCACGCCGGGACAGGGGGAGCGGAAGGTGAAAAACTGTTTTTT	CASRHAGTGGAEGEKLFF
-	TRBD2	TRBV5-1	TRBJ2-7	TGCGCCAGCAGTCATCCGGGACTAGCGGAGCCCTACGAGCAGTACTTC	CASSHPGLAEPYEQYF
-	TRBD2	TRBV27	TRBJ2-7	TGTGCCAGCTATCCCTTAGCGGGAGCACTCTACGAGCAGTACTTC	CASYPLAGALYEQYF
-	-	TRBV2	TRBJ1-1	TGTGCCAGCAGACAGAACACTGAAGCTTTCTTT	CASRQNTEAFF
few	-	TRBV4-3	TRBJ2-1	TGCGCCAGCAGCCAAGAGGAGGGAGCCGGGTACAATGAGCAGTTCTTC	CASSQEEGAGYNEQFF
-	-	TRBV5-4	TRBJ2-2	TGTGCCAGCACCTCCCAGGGGTCGGCGAACACCGGGGAGCTGTTTTTT	CASTSQGSANTGELFF
-	TRBD2	TRBV7-3	TRBJ2-1	TGTGCCAGCAGCCCACCCGGGGTACCACGGGGGGATGAGCAGTTCTTC	CASSPPGVPRGDEQFF
-	TRBD2	TRBV5-1	TRBJ2-1	TGCGCCAGCAGCCCCGTAGCGGGAGGAAGGGACAATGAGCAGTTCTTC	CASSPVAGGRDNEQFF
-	TRBD2	TRBV5-1	TRBJ2-7	TGCGCCAGCAGCTTGTCGGGAGGGTCCTACGAGCAGTACTTC	CASSLSGGSYEQYF
-	-	TRBV7-2	TRBJ2-1	TGTGCCAGCAGCTTACTGCGTTCCTCCTACAATGAGCAGTTCTTC	CASSLLRSSYNEQFF
once	-	TRBV28	TRBJ1-2	TGTGCCAGCAGTTTAGTGGGCAGTTACTATGGCTACACCTTC	CASSLVGSYYGYTF
-	-	TRBV6-1	TRBJ2-1	TGTGCCAGCAGTGAAGCGGGACTCGATGAGCAGTTCTTC	CASSEAGLDEQFF
-	TRBD1	TRBV28	TRBJ2-7	TGTGCCAGCAGTTCGAGGACAGGGGGCTACGAGCAGTACTTC	CASSSRTGGYEQYF
-	TRBD2	TRBV7-2	TRBJ2-3	TGTGCCAGCAGCCCAAGAAACCTAGCGGGAATCCGACTCACAGATACGCAGTATTTT	CASSPRNLAGIRLTDTQYF
-	-	TRBV6-6	TRBJ1-1	TGTGCCAGCAGTTACTCGGGGGGGATGTCCACTGAAGCTTTCTTT	CASSYSGGMSTEAFF
-	TRBD2	TRBV25-1	TRBJ2-7	TGTGCCAGCAGTGAACGAAAGGGAGGGTTACCCCACGAGCAGTACTTC	CASSERKGGLPHEQYF
few	-	TRBV6-4	TRBJ1-5	TGTGCCAGCAGTAAAACGGAGAATCAGCCCCAGCATTTT	CASSKTENQPQHF
-	TRBD1	TRBV2	TRBJ1-4	TGTGCCAGCGCCGGGACAGGGGGCGAAAAACTGTTTTTT	CASAGTGGEKLFF
-	TRBD1	TRBV7-9	TRBJ1-1	TGTGCCAGCAGCCGCGACAGGGTAGGCCGCCGCGAAGAAGCTTTCTTT	CASSRDRVGRREEAFF
-	-	TRBV11-2	TRBJ2-2	TGTGCCAGCAGCCGAAGAGGGAACACCGGGGAGCTGTTTTTT	CASSRRGNTGELFF
-	TRBD2	TRBV25-1	TRBJ2-3	TGTGCCAGCAGTGCTAGCGGGATGGGGGGTACGCAGTATTTT	CASSASGMGGTQYF
-	-	TRBV29-1	TRBJ2-7	TGCAGCGTTTCCCTCGAGCAGTACTTC	CSVSLEQYF
-	-	TRBV11-2	TRBJ1-1	TGTGCCAGCAGCTTACTAGGGAGAGGCACTGAAGCTTTCTTT	CASSLLGRGTEAFF
-	TRBD1	TRBV7-9	TRBJ1-5	TGTGCCAGCTCAGGACAGGGGGCCGGTCAGCCCCAGCATTTT	CASSGQGAGQPQHF
-	-	TRBV19	TRBJ2-5	TGTGCCAGTAGTATAAGAGGGAAACAAGAGACCCAGTACTTC	CASSIRGKQETQYF
-	-	TRBV13	TRBJ2-2	TGTGCCAGCAGCTTAGGGACCTCTCCGGGGCTGTTTTTT	CASSLGTSPGLFF
-	-	TRBV6-5	TRBJ2-5	TGTGCCAGCAGTTACTCGATTGGCCAGGAGACCCAGTACTTC	CASSYSIGQETQYF
-	-	TRBV5-4	TRBJ1-1	TGTGCCAGCAGCTTGGCGGGGAGGAACACTGAAGCTTTCTTT	CASSLAGRNTEAFF
-	TRBD1	TRBV18	TRBJ1-2	TGTGCCAGCTCACAACCCGTTCCTCAGGGGGCAAACTATGGCTACACCTTC	CASSQPVPQGANYGYTF
-	TRBD2	TRBV4-2	TRBJ2-7	TGTGCCAGCAGCCCCTGGGGAGCGGGAGATACCTACGAGCAGTACTTC	CASSPWGAGDTYEQYF
-	-	TRBV2	TRBJ2-7	TGTGCCAGCAGCTCCTTGGACAGCCCGGCAACTCACACCTACGAGCAGTACTTC	CASSSLDSPATHTYEQYF
once	-	TRBV15	TRBJ2-3	TGTGCCACCAGCAGAGATCCTGACAAGGTATCGACGCAGTATTTT	CATSRDPDKVSTQYF
-	TRBD2	TRBV10-3	TRBJ2-3	TGTGCCATCAGGGGGACTAGCGGGGGAGGCACAGATACGCAGTATTTT	CAIRGTSGGGTDTQYF
-	TRBD2	TRBV5-1	TRBJ2-7	TGCGCCAGCAGCCCGACGACGCTAGCGGGAGGGCCTAAGAGCTCCTACGAGCAGTACTTC	CASSPTTLAGGPKSSYEQYF